This T cell receptor (beta chain) appears in the sequencing data of a study of CD4 T cells in relation to SARS-CoV-2 and coronaviruses. Overall study: ViraFEST: approximately 10-day antigen culture of PBMCs, then TCR beta CDR3 sequencing. Negative control cultures got HIV-1 Nef peptides or no peptide. Shared crossreactive spike epitopes were mapped to their HLA restriction.

In the case of this clone: Its matching antigen is unknown.

Before the COVID-19 pandemic, during about 2010-2018, CD4+ T cells were taken from unexposed donors. Isolation of CD4+ T cells took place after around 11 days in culture. The CDR3 consists of 17 residues. Looked up from germline, CDR1 is SGHAT and CDR2 is FQNNGV. Unmatched junction bases numbered 9, after V lost 0 bases and J lost 9 bases. Here immunoSEQ multiplex PCR was the method, and the copy in TCRdb shows in-frame clones only, minus some. The sample lists tens of thousands of clones, 76% occurring once. The sequence derives from a human donor in good health. The genes are TRBV11-2 and TRBJ2-1; 12 bases agree with TRBD1. Sequenced input: CD4+ T cells from PBMCs, cultured in vitro. Written as DNA, the CDR3 is TGTGCCAGCAGCTTAGATACATGGGACAGGGGGCTGGCTGAGCAGTTCTTC. Its translation is CASSLDTWDRGLAEQFF.